The next 17 T cell receptor beta chains were all read from a single sample in a study of T cell repertoires in cytomegalovirus infection. TCRdb used MiXCR to reprocess the reads, holding one entry per CDR3 protein. The profile shows under 500,000 distinct CDR3 sequences, about 42% of them singletons. Which antigens these TCRs recognize remains unknown. The sample here was cultured PBMCs, taken from culture after CMV antigen stimulation. The receptors were sampled from a human donor in good health (CMV status not recorded). Some clones in this sample may be carry-over from other donors' samples.

This clonotype was detected once. The chain recombines TRBV12-3 or TRBV12-4 with TRBJ1-4, with 8 bases matching TRBD1. J was trimmed by 12 bases and V by 4 bases; bases with no gene match: 7. The CDR3 has 13 amino acids. Here the CDR3 DNA reads TGTGCCAGCAGTTCCCTCTCAGGGGGCGAACTGTTTTTT. The encoded protein is CASSSLSGGELFF.

The chain has TRBV7-2 and TRBJ2-1, with D perhaps given as TRBD1 or TRBD2 (5 bases each). Germline lookup yields CDR1 SGHTA and CDR2 FQGNSA. This CDR3 has 12 residues. The V gene lost 0 bases and the J gene lost 10 bases, with 7 bases spanning the gap. The CDR3 here is CASSLAGTEQFF. The DNA for the CDR3 is TGTGCCAGCAGCTTAGCTGGGACCGAGCAGTTCTTC.

J is TRBJ2-7 and V is TRBV7-2, with D maybe TRBD2 (5 bases). The CDR3 is made up of 12 amino acids. V lost 3 bases to trimming and J lost 2 bases, with 5 bases between them. Per germline, CDR1 SGHTA and CDR2 FQGNSA. The CDR3 DNA reads TGTGCCAGCAGCTTGGAGGCCTACGAGCAGTACTTC. Translation: CASSLEAYEQYF.

This clonotype was seen only a few times. The chain uses TRBV7-8 and TRBJ2-2, with 8 bases matching TRBD1. Trimming removed 0 bases from V and 7 bases from J; junction bases left unmatched: 13. CDR3 length: 18 residues. Germline CDR1 reads SGHVS; CDR2 reads FQNEAQ. The CDR3 region is CASSLAQGALPPIGELFF. The CDR3 coding sequence is TGTGCCAGCAGCTTAGCGCAGGGGGCCCTCCCCCCCATCGGGGAGCTGTTTTTT.

In regard to this clonotype: One end of the junction varies from germline; a read error may be responsible. The chain recombines TRBV4-1 with TRBJ2-1; 7 positions match TRBD2. The CDR3 sequence is 16 residues long. Germline loops: CDR1 MGHRA, CDR2 YSYEKL. CDR3 sequence reads: CASSQSRASGHNEQFF. DNA of the CDR3: TGTGCCAGCAGCCAGTCTAGGGCTAGCGGCCACAATGAGCAGTTCTTC.

Notes on this clonotype: At one end, the junction sequence differs from germline, possibly due to a read error. The rearrangement uses TRBV7-2 and TRBJ2-1, with D possibly being TRBD2 (5 bases). The germline V gene has CDR1 SGHTA and CDR2 FQGNSA. This CDR3 region has 16 residues. The CDR3 loop reads CASRLSNPGSYNEQFF. The CDR3 DNA reads as TGTGCCAGCCGCTTAAGTAATCCGGGGTCCTACAATGAGCAGTTCTTC.

A few counts support this clonotype. The V gene is TRBV7-2, the J gene TRBJ2-7, with D perhaps matching TRBD1 or TRBD2 (5 bases each). The CDR3 is made up of 13 amino acids. From germline, CDR1 is SGHTA and CDR2 FQGNSA. Deletions cut 4 bases from V and 8 bases from J, with 15 bases between. The CDR3 nucleotides read TGTGCCAGCAGCTGGGGGTCGGGAATCCAGCAGTACTTC. Translating it yields CASSWGSGIQQYF.

The chain links TRBV4-1 to TRBJ2-1, with D perhaps TRBD1 (5 bases). CDR1 is MGHRA, CDR2 YSYEKL, per germline. V lost 1 base and J lost 0, with 13 bases in between. The CDR3 totals 17 residues. The CDR3 loop is CASSQGRVEFSYNEQFF. The CDR3 nucleotides are TGCGCCAGCAGCCAAGGCAGGGTAGAATTCTCCTACAATGAGCAGTTCTTC.

This clonotype turned up a few times. The chain links TRBV10-3 to TRBJ2-5; 7 nucleotides line up with TRBD1. The ends lost 0 bases at V and 5 bases at J; junction bases unmatched: 6. CDR1 ENHRY and CDR2 SYGVKD come from the germline V gene. This CDR3 contains 15 residues. CDR3: CAISESAGGGETQYF. The CDR3 nucleotides read TGTGCCATCAGTGAGTCTGCAGGGGGTGGGGAGACCCAGTACTTC.

The V gene is TRBV30, the J gene TRBJ2-1; the D gene is possibly TRBD2 (6 bases). This CDR3 region has 15 residues. Germline V gives CDR1 GTSNPN, CDR2 SVGIG (reference sequence). The V end lost 0 bases, the J end lost 4 bases, and 13 bases lay between the germline ends. CDR3 amino acids: CAWSVRGLPYNEQFF. The CDR3 DNA reads as TGTGCCTGGAGTGTCCGGGGACTGCCGTACAATGAGCAGTTCTTC.

The chain is built from TRBV28 and TRBJ2-5, with 7 bases that match TRBD1. This CDR3 has 14 amino acids. V shed 5 bases and J 0 bases; nucleotides not matched to a gene: 3. The germline V gene has CDR1 MDHEN and CDR2 SYDVKM. CDR3: CASSPGQDQETQYF. The CDR3, as DNA: TGTGCCAGCAGTCCCGGACAGGACCAAGAGACCCAGTACTTC.

The chain has TRBV7-9 and TRBJ2-5; D unclear. Between the trimmed V and J ends, which lost 1 base and 1 base, there was a span of 10 bases. The CDR3 is 15 amino acids. Germline V gene data show CDR1 as SEHNR and CDR2 as FQNEAQ (reference sequence). The DNA of the CDR3 is TGTGCCAGCAGCTTAGGCCCGACCCGCCAAGAGACCCAGTACTTC. It translates to CASSLGPTRQETQYF. The variable domain in full, with the rest retrieved from reference TRBV7-9 and TRBJ2-5, is DTGVSQNPRHKITKRGQNVTFRCDPISEHNRLYWYRQTLGQGPEFLTYFQNEAQLEKSRLLSDRFSAERPKGSFSTLEIQRTEQGDSAMYLCASSLGPTRQETQYFGPGTRLLVL.

The CDR3 reads CASSPTSGTIQETQYF. In DNA, the CDR3 is TGTGCCAGCAGTCCGACTAGCGGGACTATCCAAGAGACCCAGTACTTC. The J gene is TRBJ2-5, the V gene TRBV27; 11 bases map to TRBD2. Germline V gives CDR1 MNHEY, CDR2 SMNVEV (reference sequence). This CDR3 has 16 amino acids. With V trimmed by 5 bases and J by 1 base, 6 bases remained unmatched.

The V gene is TRBV28, the J gene TRBJ2-5; 8 bases are a match to TRBD1. J lost 2 bases, V lost 6 bases, and 11 bases had no gene match. The CDR3 is made up of 16 amino acids. CDR1 and CDR2 (germline): MDHEN, SYDVKM. CDR3 nucleotide sequence: TGTGCCAGCAGCCGACCCCCGGGACAGGCTCAAGAGACCCAGTACTTC. Translated, it gives CASSRPPGQAQETQYF.

The chain uses TRBV7-2 and TRBJ2-1; D is perhaps TRBD1 or TRBD2 (6 bases each). Germline CDR1 SGHTA, CDR2 FQGNSA. This CDR3 region has 14 residues. V lost 7 bases, J lost 7 bases, and 17 bases lay in between. The CDR3 DNA follows: TGTGCCAGCACCAAAGAGGGGGGATTGAATGAGCAGTTCTTC. Translation: CASTKEGGLNEQFF.

This rearrangement joins TRBV6-6 to TRBJ1-1; D is uncertain. CDR3 length: 12 residues. CDR1 and CDR2 (germline): MNHNY, SVGAGI (reference sequence). Trimming pared 6 bases from V and 7 bases from J, leaving 12 bases between. CDR3 protein: CASREIRDEAFF. In DNA, the CDR3 is TGTGCCAGCAGAGAAATTCGTGATGAAGCTTTCTTT.

This clonotype occurred a few times. The rearrangement links TRBV12-3 or TRBV12-4 to TRBJ2-1, with TRBD1 identical over 7 bases. V shed 7 bases and J 0 bases; nucleotides not matched to a gene: 3. CDR3 length equals 14 residues. CDR3 protein: CASNWDSSYNEQFF. Written as DNA, the CDR3 is TGTGCCAGCAATTGGGACAGCTCCTACAATGAGCAGTTCTTC.